A selection of T cell receptor beta chains follows, all from one sample in a study of metastatic and nonmetastatic thyroid tumors. TCRdb redid the clone calls on the PCR reads using MiXCR. The table has 20,000 to 25,000 clones, less than 20% seen once. Specimen: blood. These receptors were obtained from a female donor with papillary thyroid cancer or a benign thyroid nodule (not recorded which). Some clones in this sample may be carry-over from other donors' samples. Both conserved end residues are part of each CDR3. Rows give clone size only sometimes, using once, few, many, or a class for an expanded clone.

CDR3aa	v_gene	j_gene	abundance
CASSRLPGQFRYNEQFF	TRBV5-1	TRBJ2-1	many
CASSLTETQYF	TRBV12-3/TRBV12-4	TRBJ2-5	many
CASSATDRLNNEQFF	TRBV7-2	TRBJ2-1	many
CATSRERGVLEQYF	TRBV15	TRBJ2-7	many
CASRGAGRDYGYTF	TRBV28	TRBJ1-2	medium-sized
CSVPRIAGGDNEQFF	TRBV20-1	TRBJ2-1	once
CASSLGNYNEQFF	TRBV11-3	TRBJ2-1	-
CSSEGALYGYTF	TRBV29-1	TRBJ1-2	many
CASSDRTGQSSRAGEQFF	TRBV6-1	TRBJ2-1	-
CAWKGAYRYTF	TRBV30	TRBJ1-2	few
CASSLVPQVSPLHF	TRBV11-1	TRBJ1-6	medium-sized
CASSSYDVRRESSYDEQFF	TRBV6-2/TRBV6-3	TRBJ2-1	few
CASSPAGGEGEKLFF	TRBV5-1	TRBJ1-4	many
CAWSRAGTHSGANVLTF	TRBV30	TRBJ2-6	once
CASRLAGGATEGQFF	TRBV2	TRBJ2-1	-
CATSDLEGSSYNEQFF	TRBV24-1	TRBJ2-1	many
CASSLETSPGTDTQYF	TRBV4-2	TRBJ2-3	many
CASQVSGRGLVYYGYAF	TRBV19	TRBJ1-2	-
CASSSNRQGWQETQYF	TRBV28	TRBJ2-5	many
CASRRETGVTEDFF	TRBV5-1	TRBJ1-1	-
CASSLNTGELFF	TRBV5-1	TRBJ2-2	many
CASSLAMTGDGELFF	TRBV7-9	TRBJ2-2	many
CASSLDGRAGDTQYF	TRBV5-4	TRBJ2-3	-
CASSLVLGGMADTQYF	TRBV27	TRBJ2-3	medium-sized
CAWSRGQDSGNTIYF	TRBV30	TRBJ1-3	many
CASSDRAFGETQYF	TRBV19	TRBJ2-5	many
CATSEGGPGGCTF	TRBV24-1	TRBJ1-2	-
CASSIGTWSGNTIYF	TRBV19	TRBJ1-3	few
CASSFSGLAGVWEQFF	TRBV28	TRBJ2-1	many
CASSQDSGSHPNF	TRBV4-2	TRBJ2-1	-
CASSRRETSSTDTQYF	TRBV2	TRBJ2-3	many
CVSSPDPLTGQDTQYF	TRBV6-4	TRBJ2-3	-